These 9 T cell receptor beta chains were all obtained from the same sample, sequenced in a study of cytomegalovirus exposure and HLA in healthy donors. This PCR relied on a set of 60 Vbeta primers and 13 Jbeta primers. Method: immunoSEQ multiplex PCR; TCRdb's copy keeps in-frame clones and lacks some. Of 160,000 or so clones in the sample, 60% to 85% were seen once. Source material: PBMCs. These receptors all stem from a middle-aged woman in good health and CMV-seropositive.

This chain links TRBV30 with TRBJ1-6; D uncertain. CDR1 GTSNPN and CDR2 SVGIG come from the germline V gene (reference sequence). CDR3 length: 16 residues. V lost 1 base and J lost 0, with 10 bases in between. This CDR3 reads CAWSDDADSYNSPLHF. DNA of the CDR3: TGTGCCTGGAGTGATGACGCGGACTCCTATAATTCACCCCTCCACTTT.

The chain uses TRBV27 and TRBJ1-1, with D possibly matching TRBD1 (5 bases). V lost 2 bases and J lost 6, with 10 bases in between. The germline CDR1 and CDR2 sequences are MNHEY and SMNVEV (reference sequence). The CDR3 contains 13 residues. CDR3 residues: CASSLQGGAEAFF. CDR3 nucleotide sequence: TGTGCCAGCAGTTTACAGGGAGGGGCTGAAGCTTTCTTT.

CDR3 DNA sequence: TGTGCCAGTAGTATACGGACAGGGACATCCAGAGGAGGGCAGCCCCAGCATTTT. It encodes CASSIRTGTSRGGQPQHF. The rearrangement links TRBV19 to TRBJ1-5, with 8 bases fitting TRBD1. Germline V gene sequence: CDR1 LNHDA, CDR2 SQIVND (reference sequence). Trimming removed 2 bases from V and 7 bases from J; junction bases left unmatched: 16. CDR3 length: 18 amino acids.

This clone has more than one count but fewer than ten. The J gene is TRBJ2-7, the V gene TRBV30; D might be TRBD1 (6 bases). The CDR3 covers 13 residues. Germline CDR1 reads GTSNPN; CDR2 reads SVGIG (reference sequence). Trimming took off 3 bases at V and 6 bases at J, with 15 bases between the two ends. CDR3 in amino acids: CAWSETGFGEQYF. The CDR3 nucleotides are TGTGCCTGGAGCGAGACAGGTTTTGGCGAGCAGTACTTC.

The genes are TRBV29-1 and TRBJ1-1; possibly TRBD1 for D (5 bases). The germline V gene encodes CDR1 SQVTM and CDR2 ANQGSEA. The CDR3 is made up of 12 amino acids. V lost 5 bases to trimming and J lost 7 bases, with 14 bases between them. The CDR3 reads CSVTRVNGEAFF. DNA of the CDR3: TGCAGCGTTACCAGGGTTAACGGTGAAGCTTTCTTT.

The genes are TRBV5-4 and TRBJ2-2, with 8 positions matching TRBD1. Per germline, CDR1 SGHNT and CDR2 YYREEE (reference sequence). J gave up 3 bases and V 5 bases, and 9 bases lay outside the gene matches. The CDR3 totals 16 residues. CDR3 sequence reads: CASSNTDRGYTGELFF. The CDR3 nucleotides read TGTGCCAGCAGTAATACAGACAGGGGTTACACCGGGGAGCTGTTTTTT.

This chain joins TRBV7-2 and TRBJ1-6; 9 bases align to TRBD1. Germline CDR1 is SGHTA and CDR2 is FQGNSA. This CDR3 contains 17 residues. Trimming removed 5 bases from V and 0 bases from J; junction bases left unmatched: 5. CDR3 protein: CASSPTGGASYNSPLHF. The CDR3 DNA reads as TGTGCCAGCAGCCCAACAGGGGGCGCCTCCTATAATTCACCCCTCCACTTT.

The V and J genes are TRBV2 and TRBJ1-2; 7 positions agree with TRBD1. The CDR3 spans 13 residues. From germline, CDR1 is SNHLY and CDR2 FYNNEI. Trimming cost V 9 bases and J 0 bases; bases outside gene matches: 4. The DNA of the CDR3 is TGTGCCAGTTCCGGGACAGCTAACTATGGCTACACCTTC. Encoded protein: CASSGTANYGYTF. The variable domain in full, with the rest retrieved from reference TRBV2 and TRBJ1-2, is EPEVTQTPSHQVTQMGQEVILRCVPISNHLYFYWYRQILGQKVEFLVSFYNNEISEKSEIFDDQFSVERPDGSNFTLKIRSTKLEDSAMYFCASSGTANYGYTFGSGTRLTVV.

The sample holds one count of this clone. The J gene is TRBJ2-5, the V gene TRBV10-3, with 9 bases that match TRBD2. Germline assignment: CDR1 ENHRY and CDR2 SYGVKD. After removal of 6 bases from V and 3 bases from J, the junction contained 23 bases not matched to a gene. The CDR3 spans 20 residues. CDR3 in DNA: TGTGCCATCAGCGAGAGCTTCTCCGGGACTGTAGCGGGGGTGAAAGAGACCCAGTACTTC. Residues: CAISESFSGTVAGVKETQYF.